These T cell receptor beta chains were read from a single sample in a study of blood T cell repertoires in COVID-19. Only in-frame clones appear in the TCRdb table, and some are missing; sequencing was by immunoSEQ multiplex PCR. The table shows 130,000 to 150,000 clones, with 80% occurring only once. The sequencing sample was made of peripheral blood. These receptors all come from a man between 70 and 80 years old who had recovered from COVID-19. The CDR3 runs from the conserved cysteine through the conserved F or W. Rows may omit the clone size; those that give it use once, few, many or a size class.

TRBJ2-2 | 13 | - | TRBV29-1 | CSAALRYAGELFF
TRBJ1-1 | 10 | - | TRBV29-1 | CSVRTAEAFF
TRBJ2-7 | 16 | - | TRBV4-1 | CASSQAAGQYSYEQYF
TRBJ2-1 | 14 | - | TRBV6-1 | CASSDGRGAGEQFF
TRBJ2-7 | 13 | - | TRBV19 | CASKAGGPYEQYF
TRBJ1-2 | 13 | - | TRBV7-3 | CASAVYKSYGYTF
TRBJ1-5 | 15 | - | TRBV6-5 | CASRSSQGIGQPQHF
TRBJ2-1 | 18 | - | TRBV9 | CASSAGLAGGGSWNEQLF
TRBJ2-2 | 16 | - | TRBV6-5 | CASSSIAVAYTGELFF
TRBJ2-5 | 13 | - | TRBV7-3 | CASARLVEETQYF
TRBJ2-3 | 13 | medium-sized | TRBV14 | CASSRGTSSSQYF
TRBJ1-4 | 15 | - | TRBV9 | CASSGTGQLNEKLFF
TRBJ2-5 | 15 | - | TRBV11-2 | CASSSGQGGQETQYF
TRBJ2-1 | 13 | once | TRBV12-3/TRBV12-4 | CASSSYLGRAQFF
TRBJ2-3 | 17 | - | TRBV6-2/TRBV6-3 | CASSYRVQGPNDYTQYF
TRBJ1-3 | 14 | - | TRBV5-1 | CASKETVSGNTIYF
TRBJ2-2 | 16 | - | TRBV5-1 | CASNYRQQGDTGELFF
TRBJ2-2 | 17 | few | TRBV3-1/TRBV3-2 | CASSQGPPDSATGELFF
TRBJ2-3 | 15 | - | TRBV5-4 | CASSSRTDLTDTQYF
TRBJ2-5 | 16 | - | TRBV18 | CASSPNLAGGRETQYF
TRBJ2-7 | 15 | - | TRBV4-1 | CASSPTKRTGDEQYF
TRBJ1-4 | 15 | - | TRBV5-1 | CASSLTGNDLEKLFF
TRBJ2-2 | 11 | once | TRBV5-4 | CASSQSGELFF
TRBJ2-5 | 16 | - | TRBV5-4 | CASSLALAGNQETQYF
TRBJ2-7 | 16 | - | TRBV10-3 | CAISGAPGQGANEQYF
TRBJ2-1 | 16 | few | TRBV5-1 | CASSLRTSGVYNEQFF